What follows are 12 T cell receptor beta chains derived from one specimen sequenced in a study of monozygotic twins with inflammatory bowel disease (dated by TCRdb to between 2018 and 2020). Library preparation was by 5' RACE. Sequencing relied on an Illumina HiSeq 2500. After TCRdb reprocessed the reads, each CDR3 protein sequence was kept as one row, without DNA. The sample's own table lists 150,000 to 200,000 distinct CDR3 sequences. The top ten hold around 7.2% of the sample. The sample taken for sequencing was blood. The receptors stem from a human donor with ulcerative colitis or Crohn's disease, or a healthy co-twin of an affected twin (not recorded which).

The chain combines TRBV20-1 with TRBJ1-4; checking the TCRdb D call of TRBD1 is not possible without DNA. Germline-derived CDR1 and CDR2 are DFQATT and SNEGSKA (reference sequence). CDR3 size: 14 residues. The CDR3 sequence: CSARRTGVPEKLFF.

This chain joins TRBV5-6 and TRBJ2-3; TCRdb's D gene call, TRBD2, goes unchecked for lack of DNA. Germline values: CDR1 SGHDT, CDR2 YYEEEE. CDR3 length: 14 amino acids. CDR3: CASGLAGVPDTQYF. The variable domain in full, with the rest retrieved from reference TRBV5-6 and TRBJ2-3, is DAGVTQSPTHLIKTRGQQVTLRCSPKSGHDTVSWYQQALGQGPQFIFQYYEEEERQRGNFPDRFSGHQFPNYSSELNVNALLLGDSALYLCASGLAGVPDTQYFGPGTRLTVL.

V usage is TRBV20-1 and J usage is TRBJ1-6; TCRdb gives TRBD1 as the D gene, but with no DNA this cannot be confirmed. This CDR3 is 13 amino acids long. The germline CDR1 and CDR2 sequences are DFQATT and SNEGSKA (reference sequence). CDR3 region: CSARVTGDSPLHF.

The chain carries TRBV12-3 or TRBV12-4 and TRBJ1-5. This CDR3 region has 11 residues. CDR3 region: CASKMGWPQHF.

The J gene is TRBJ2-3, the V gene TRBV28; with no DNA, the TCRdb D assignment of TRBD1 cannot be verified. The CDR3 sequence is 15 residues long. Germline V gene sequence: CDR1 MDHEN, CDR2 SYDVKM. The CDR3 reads CASRTSGQGTDTQYF.

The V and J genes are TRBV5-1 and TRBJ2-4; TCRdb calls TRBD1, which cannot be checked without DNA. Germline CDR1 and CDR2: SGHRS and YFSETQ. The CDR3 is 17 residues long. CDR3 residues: CASSLGGGMDAKNIQYF. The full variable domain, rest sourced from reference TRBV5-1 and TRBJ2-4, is KAGVTQTPRYLIKTRGQQVTLSCSPISGHRSVSWYQQTPGQGLQFLFEYFSETQRNKGNFPGRFSGRQFSNSRSEMNVSTLELGDSALYLCASSLGGGMDAKNIQYFGAGTRLSVL.

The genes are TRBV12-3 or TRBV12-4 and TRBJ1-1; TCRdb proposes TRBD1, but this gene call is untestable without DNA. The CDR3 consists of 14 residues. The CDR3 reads CASSFETGATEAFF.

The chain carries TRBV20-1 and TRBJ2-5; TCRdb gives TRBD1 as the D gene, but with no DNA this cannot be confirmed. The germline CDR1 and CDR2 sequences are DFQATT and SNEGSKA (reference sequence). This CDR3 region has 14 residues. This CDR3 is CSAIRDLEGETQYF.

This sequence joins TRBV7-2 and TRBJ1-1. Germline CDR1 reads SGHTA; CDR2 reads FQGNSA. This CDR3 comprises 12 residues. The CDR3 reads CASSLMGVEAFF.

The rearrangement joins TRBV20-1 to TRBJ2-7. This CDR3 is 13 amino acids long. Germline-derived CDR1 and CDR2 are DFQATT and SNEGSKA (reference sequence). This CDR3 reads CSARGHSPYEQYF.

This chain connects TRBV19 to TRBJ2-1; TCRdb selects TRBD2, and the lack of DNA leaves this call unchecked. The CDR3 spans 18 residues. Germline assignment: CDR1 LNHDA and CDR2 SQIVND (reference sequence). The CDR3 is CASSPGLAGKGLYNEQFF.

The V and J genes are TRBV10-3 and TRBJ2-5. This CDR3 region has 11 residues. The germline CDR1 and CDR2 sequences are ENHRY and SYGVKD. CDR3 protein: CAISDRETQYF.